This T cell receptor (beta chain) emerged from a study of Graves' ophthalmopathy and Graves' hyperthyroidism. From fresh peripheral blood, roughly 10 ml in volume, the PBMCs were obtained. The CDR3 totals 15 residues. Trimming shortened V by 3 bases and J by 4 bases, and 12 bases separated the two germline ends. In germline, CDR1 is LNHDA, CDR2 SQIVND (reference sequence). The sequenced template was RNA, covering the TCR beta CDR3 region. Scientists carried out first-round RT-PCR using HTBI primers and then a second-round multiplex PCR. TCRdb reanalysed the multiplex PCR reads using MiXCR and keeps one entry per CDR3 protein. The table lists 400,000 to 450,000 distinct CDR3 sequences, roughly 21% of them singletons. In this sample, this clonotype turned up many times.

The TCR comes from a woman between 18 and 29 years old with stable Graves' hyperthyroidism. Input material: peripheral blood. The rearrangement uses TRBV19 and TRBJ2-2; D uncertain. CDR3 protein: CASSIRAGFTGELFF. The CDR3 coding sequence is TGTGCCAGTAGTATTCGCGCAGGATTCACCGGGGAGCTGTTTTTT.